Given below is one T cell receptor (beta chain) in context. The same CDR3 arises from other DNA sequences in this sample as well. This entry belongs to a study of shared clonotypes between healthy human individuals. Naivety among CD8 cells was defined by CD45RO negativity and positive CCR7 selection, thereby excluding terminally differentiated effector memory CD45RA+ cells. This CDR3 has 11 amino acids. Germline CDR1 is SQVTM and CDR2 is ANQGSEA. V shed 4 bases and J shed 0 bases, with 3 bases lying between them. Measured with immunoSEQ multiplex PCR; TCRdb has only the in-frame clones, and not every one. Of about 2,200,000 clones listed, about 93% are singletons.

The sequenced material came from naive CD8+ T cells from PBMCs. The receptor comes from a man younger than 35 in good health. Some clones in this sample may be carry-over from other donors' samples. The chain is built from TRBV29-1 and TRBJ1-2; D remains unclear. The CDR3 DNA reads as TGCAGCGTTGTAACTAACTATGGCTACACCTTC. This gives the protein CSVVTNYGYTF.